This TCR beta chain was captured by sequencing in a study of identical twins. Germline V CDR1 and CDR2: LNHDA, SQIVND (reference sequence). The length of the CDR3 is 15 residues. V shed 9 bases and J shed 5 bases, with 22 bases lying between them. TCRdb itself ran the 5' RACE reads through MiXCR, one entry per CDR3 protein. Of 470,000 or so distinct CDR3 sequences in the sample, 20% to 25% were seen once. These data also featured in a second study, about T cells expressing NK-cell markers.

The rearrangement uses TRBV19 and TRBJ1-1; D call uncertain. This TCR came from a young woman in good health. Sequencing was carried out using CD4+ T cells sorted from blood. DNA for the CDR3: TGTGCCAGCAAGGCGGGTGGGGAGAGGAAGACTGAAGCTTTCTTT. It is translated as CASKAGGERKTEAFF. The full variable domain, with the rest looked up from reference TRBV19 and TRBJ1-1, is DGGITQSPKYLFRKEGQNVTLSCEQNLNHDAMYWYRQDPGQGLRLIYYSQIVNDFQKGDIAEGYSVSREKKESFPLTVTSAQKNPTAFYLCASKAGGERKTEAFFGQGTRLTVV.